Below, 28 T cell receptor beta chains from the same sample are listed, as sequenced in a study of OX40 agonist ivuxolimab in advanced cancers. Libraries came from the immunoSEQ multiplex PCR assay. This immuneACCESS table, as held by TCRdb, lists in-frame sequences with V and J called but not all clones. Of the missing ones, under half trace to an unresolved V gene in checked studies; the others have no known cause. Here the sample has under 20,000 clones; around 79% occur a single time. The ten most abundant clones make up around 30% of the sample. The sample was CD4+ or CD8+ T cells sorted from blood, taken in a trial of the OX40 agonist ivuxolimab. These receptors originate from an adult with an advanced solid tumor such as melanoma, head and neck, liver or kidney cancer.

This clone has more than one count but fewer than ten. The rearrangement uses TRBV9 and TRBJ1-1; no clear D. The CDR3 runs 15 residues. V was trimmed by 2 bases and J by 1 base, leaving 12 bases between them. Per the germline V gene, CDR1 is SGDLS and CDR2 is YYNGEE. This CDR3 is CASSVLADKNTEAFF. The CDR3 DNA reads TGTGCCAGCAGCGTGCTGGCTGATAAGAACACTGAAGCTTTCTTT.

This chain joins TRBV6-6 and TRBJ1-4, with D uncertain. The CDR3 contains 11 residues. Trimming pared 4 bases from V and 7 bases from J, leaving 4 bases between. In germline, CDR1 is MNHNY, CDR2 SVGAGI (reference sequence). CDR3 loop: CASSFSEKLFF. The DNA for the CDR3 is TGTGCCAGCAGTTTTAGTGAAAAACTGTTTTTT.

The chain uses TRBV6-5 and TRBJ2-1; no clear D. Trimming removed 4 bases at V and 5 bases at J, with 6 bases between. Germline lookup yields CDR1 MNHEY and CDR2 SVGAGI. This CDR3 spans 12 amino acids. CDR3: CASSFQDNEQFF. CDR3 sequence (DNA): TGTGCCAGCAGTTTCCAAGACAATGAGCAGTTCTTC.

J is TRBJ1-1 and V is TRBV5-4; perhaps TRBD1 as D (5 bases). Deletions cut 3 bases from V and 1 base from J, with 13 bases between. This CDR3 has 15 residues. Germline V lookup: CDR1 SGHNT, CDR2 YYREEE (reference sequence). The CDR3 spells CASSSVLGGNTEAFF. As DNA, the CDR3 is TGTGCCAGCAGCTCCGTACTTGGGGGGAACACTGAAGCTTTCTTT.

This clone appeared once. The chain is built from TRBV19 and TRBJ1-5; no reliable D call. The length of the CDR3 is 15 residues. V lost 7 bases and J lost 0, with 13 bases in between. CDR1 is LNHDA, CDR2 SQIVND, per germline (reference sequence). CDR3 sequence reads: CASNTFVDSNQPQHF. CDR3 DNA: TGTGCCAGTAATACTTTCGTCGATAGCAATCAGCCCCAGCATTTT.

This clone was seen only a few times. The rearrangement joins TRBV7-2 to TRBJ2-5; no firm D call. The germline gives CDR1 SGHTA, CDR2 FQGNSA. The V and J ends lost 6 bases and 2 bases respectively, with 10 bases between them. The CDR3 is 13 amino acids. This CDR3 is CASRWGLQETQYF. DNA of the CDR3: TGTGCCAGCAGATGGGGATTACAAGAGACCCAGTACTTC.

This clone was detected only a few times. The J gene is TRBJ2-2, the V gene TRBV9; D ambiguous. Deletions cut 3 bases from V and 4 bases from J, with 4 bases between. In germline, CDR1 is SGDLS, CDR2 YYNGEE. The CDR3 covers 12 residues. CDR3 protein: CASSALTGELFF. The CDR3 DNA reads TGTGCCAGCAGCGCCCTCACCGGGGAGCTGTTTTTT.

V gene TRBV14 combines with J gene TRBJ1-4; the match to TRBD1 covers 8 bases. Trimming at V came to 0 bases and at J to 4 bases, leaving 1 base not matched to a gene. Germline CDR1 is SGHDN and CDR2 is FVKESK. This CDR3 has 15 residues. CDR3 coding DNA: TGTGCCAGCAGCCAAGAGGACAGGGTTAATGAAAAACTGTTTTTT. Translation gives CASSQEDRVNEKLFF.

The J gene is TRBJ1-1, the V gene TRBV9; D unresolved. Germline V lookup: CDR1 SGDLS, CDR2 YYNGEE. Trimming cost V 1 base and J 11 bases, with 12 bases left between them. There are 12 residues in the CDR3. DNA of the CDR3: TGTGCCAGCAGCGTAACCGAGGCCCGGGCTTTCTTT. This sequence encodes CASSVTEARAFF. Supplemented by reference TRBV9 and TRBJ1-1, the full variable domain reads DSGVTQTPKHLITATGQRVTLRCSPRSGDLSVYWYQQSLDQGLQFLIQYYNGEERAKGNILERFSAQQFPDLHSELNLSSLELGDSALYFCASSVTEARAFFGQGTRLTVV.

The chain joins TRBV25-1 to TRBJ1-5; the D is unclear. Germline V gives CDR1 MGHDK, CDR2 SYGVNS. This CDR3 spans 14 amino acids. V lost 5 bases, J lost 4 bases, and 12 bases lay in between. The CDR3 DNA reads as TGTGCCAGCAGTACCAGTTTCCTAAATCAGCCCCAGCATTTT. As protein: CASSTSFLNQPQHF.

This chain uses TRBV19 with TRBJ1-2; TRBD1 agrees at 9 bases. Germline CDR1 and CDR2: LNHDA and SQIVND (reference sequence). The J segment lost 4 bases and the V segment lost 1 base, leaving 4 bases of the junction unmatched. The CDR3 is 15 residues long. CDR3: CASSIVGTGSYGYTF. In DNA form, the CDR3 reads TGTGCCAGTAGTATAGTCGGGACAGGGAGCTATGGCTACACCTTC. Using reference TRBV19 and TRBJ1-2 for the parts outside the CDR3, the full variable domain is DGGITQSPKYLFRKEGQNVTLSCEQNLNHDAMYWYRQDPGQGLRLIYYSQIVNDFQKGDIAEGYSVSREKKESFPLTVTSAQKNPTAFYLCASSIVGTGSYGYTFGSGTRLTVV.

The genes are TRBV15 and TRBJ2-7; tentatively, D is TRBD1 (5 bases). The V end lost 4 bases, the J end lost 2 bases, and 21 bases lay between the germline ends. CDR3 length equals 17 residues. CDR1 LNHNV and CDR2 YYDKDF come from the germline V gene (reference sequence). As DNA, the CDR3 is TGTGCCACCAGCACAGAGGTTGGGGCAGGAATAACCTACGAGCAGTACTTC. It is translated as CATSTEVGAGITYEQYF.

This sequence joins TRBV27 and TRBJ1-2; 7 nucleotides match TRBD1. Looked up from germline, CDR1 is MNHEY and CDR2 is SMNVEV (reference sequence). V lost 4 bases and J lost 3; bases outside the gene matches: 2. The CDR3 runs 13 residues. CDR3 loop: CASSWGTDYGYTF. CDR3 coding DNA: TGTGCCAGCAGTTGGGGGACAGACTATGGCTACACCTTC.

V and J are TRBV11-3 and TRBJ1-2; the D gene is possibly TRBD1 (5 bases). Between the trimmed V and J ends, which lost 5 bases and 7 bases, there was a span of 20 bases. Germline lookup yields CDR1 SGHNT and CDR2 YENEEA. The CDR3 contains 15 residues. DNA of the CDR3: TGTGCCAGCAGCCCTCCCCGGGACGGGTCTGGTGGCTACACCTTC. This sequence encodes CASSPPRDGSGGYTF.

This clone was counted only a few times. The V and J genes are TRBV2 and TRBJ2-3; D remains unclear. The CDR3 loop spans 15 amino acids. Trimming pared 8 bases from V and 0 bases from J, leaving 15 bases between. Looked up from germline, CDR1 is SNHLY and CDR2 is FYNNEI. CDR3 nucleotide sequence: TGTGCCAGCCGCACCTGGATTAAGAGCACAGATACGCAGTATTTT. Its protein product is CASRTWIKSTDTQYF.

The rearrangement uses TRBV2 and TRBJ2-1, with 10 bases that match TRBD1. The CDR3 is 13 residues long. Losses at the gene ends were 7 bases for V and 8 bases for J; bases not matched to a gene: 5. Germline V gene lookup returns CDR1 SNHLY and CDR2 FYNNEI. For the CDR3, the DNA is TGTGCCAGCATGGGACAGGGGATGCATGAGCAGTTCTTC. Translation: CASMGQGMHEQFF.

A few counts support this clone. The rearrangement uses TRBV6-5 and TRBJ2-2, with 8 bases lining up with TRBD2. The ends lost 2 bases at V and 4 bases at J; junction bases unmatched: 6. The CDR3 contains 16 residues. The germline V gene has CDR1 MNHEY and CDR2 SVGAGI. The CDR3 DNA is TGTGCCAGCAGTTACGGTTTGGCGGGGGGCACCGGGGAGCTGTTTTTT. Encoded protein: CASSYGLAGGTGELFF.

The chain couples TRBV11-2 to TRBJ1-4, with TRBD1 as a possible D gene (6 bases). Per the germline V gene, CDR1 is SGHAT and CDR2 is FQNNGV. This CDR3 is built from 17 residues. Trimming removed 4 bases from V and 0 bases from J, with 15 bases in between. CDR3 in amino acids: CASSYEGGSATNEKLFF. In nucleotides, the CDR3 is TGTGCCAGCAGCTATGAGGGGGGTAGCGCAACTAATGAAAAACTGTTTTTT.

V usage is TRBV7-2 and J usage is TRBJ1-1, with no clear D. The V gene's germline CDR1 is SGHTA and CDR2 FQGNSA. CDR3 length: 13 residues. V lost 2 bases, J lost 11 bases, and 15 bases lay in between. Here the CDR3 reads CASSLPPGRDAFF. CDR3 sequence (DNA): TGTGCCAGCAGCTTACCCCCCGGGAGGGATGCTTTCTTT.

For the CDR3, the DNA is TGTGCCACCAGCAATGGGGCGAACACTGAAGCTTTCTTT. Its translation is CATSNGANTEAFF. This sequence joins TRBV15 and TRBJ1-1; the D gene is possibly TRBD1 (5 bases). Trimming took 4 bases from V and 1 from J, leaving 7 bases between them. The CDR3 is made up of 13 amino acids. CDR1 is LNHNV, CDR2 YYDKDF, per germline (reference sequence).

This clone was detected only once. The gene calls are TRBV27 and TRBJ2-7; 9 nucleotides match TRBD1. This CDR3 is built from 16 residues. After removal of 7 bases from V and 2 bases from J, the junction contained 12 bases not matched to a gene. Germline V gives CDR1 MNHEY, CDR2 SMNVEV (reference sequence). The CDR3 DNA is TGTGCCAGCACCAAATGGACAGGGGATGCCGCCTACGAGCAGTACTTC. Its protein is CASTKWTGDAAYEQYF.

The chain is built from TRBV28 and TRBJ1-1, with 8 positions matching TRBD1. Germline CDR1 and CDR2: MDHEN and SYDVKM. The CDR3 runs to 14 residues. With V trimmed by 4 bases and J by 4 bases, 5 bases remained unmatched. CDR3 sequence reads: CASSYRGGATEAFF. The DNA of the CDR3 is TGTGCCAGCAGTTACAGGGGGGGTGCCACTGAAGCTTTCTTT.

The chain employs TRBV28 and TRBJ2-7; 10 positions agree with TRBD1. CDR3 length equals 14 residues. Germline CDR1 reads MDHEN; CDR2 reads SYDVKM. V was clipped by 6 bases and J by 4 bases; unmatched bases: 6. CDR3 nucleotide sequence: TGTGCCAGCAGCCGGGGACAGGGGTGGTACGAGCAGTACTTC. Translated, it gives CASSRGQGWYEQYF.

This clone appeared once. V gene TRBV9 combines with J gene TRBJ2-1, with TRBD2 matching over 10 bases. The CDR3 covers 16 residues. V dropped 0 bases and J dropped 6; count of bases not matched to a gene: 6. Germline V gene sequence: CDR1 SGDLS, CDR2 YYNGEE. The CDR3 bases are TGTGCCAGCAGCGTAGTGTTTAGCGGGGGGATCAATGAGCAGTTCTTC. Residues: CASSVVFSGGINEQFF. The whole variable domain, filled in from reference TRBV9 and TRBJ2-1, reads DSGVTQTPKHLITATGQRVTLRCSPRSGDLSVYWYQQSLDQGLQFLIQYYNGEERAKGNILERFSAQQFPDLHSELNLSSLELGDSALYFCASSVVFSGGINEQFFGPGTRLTVL.

V usage is TRBV5-4 and J usage is TRBJ2-7, with D possibly being TRBD1 (6 bases). This CDR3 contains 13 residues. Trimming took off 5 bases at V and 2 bases at J, with 11 bases between the two ends. CDR1 is SGHNT, CDR2 YYREEE, per germline (reference sequence). In nucleotides, the CDR3 is TGTGCCAGCAGTTTCGACAGGACCTACGAGCAGTACTTC. Translated, it gives CASSFDRTYEQYF.

As concerns this clone: The junction departs from the called germline gene at one end, perhaps through a read error. The same CDR3 can be traced to other DNA sequences in this sample. The chain employs TRBV10-1 and TRBJ2-2; a weak D match, TRBD1 (6 bases). In germline, CDR1 is WNHNN, CDR2 SYGVQD (reference sequence). This CDR3 contains 14 residues. This CDR3 reads CASSEFEGAGELFF. Written as DNA, the CDR3 is TGCGCCAGCAGCGAGTTTGAGGGGGCCGGGGAGCTGTTTTTT.

The rearrangement joins TRBV27 to TRBJ1-2; TRBD1 aligns across 9 bases. The CDR3 extends over 12 amino acids. After removal of 11 bases from V and 6 bases from J, the junction contained 7 bases not matched to a gene. CDR1 and CDR2 from the germline V gene are MNHEY and SMNVEV (reference sequence). The CDR3 protein is CAAFTGGDGYTF. The CDR3 DNA reads TGTGCCGCATTTACAGGGGGCGATGGCTACACCTTC.

The sample holds many counts of this clone. The chain joins TRBV5-6 to TRBJ2-1; 11 bases agree with TRBD2. V lost 5 bases to trimming and J lost 4 bases; unmatched junction nucleotides: 14. The germline V gene has CDR1 SGHDT and CDR2 YYEEEE. This CDR3 comprises 18 residues. CDR3 residues: CASSSTLVGLAGYNEQFF. CDR3 nucleotide sequence: TGTGCCAGCAGTTCTACCCTCGTTGGACTAGCGGGTTACAATGAGCAGTTCTTC.